This TCR beta chain was captured by sequencing in a study of PD-1 blockade in mismatch repair-deficient tumors. TCRdb keeps only in-frame clones here, not all; method: immunoSEQ multiplex PCR. The sample holds around 50,000 clones; roughly 82% are singletons and the top ten take roughly 3.3%. The CDR3 has 18 residues. The genes are TRBV21-1 and TRBJ2-3; the D call TRBD2 from the table was never checked on the DNA. TRBV21-1 counts as a pseudogene. Sample: PBMCs, taken before pembrolizumab treatment. This TCR was sampled from an adult with mismatch repair-deficient cancer. CDR3 residues: CASSTPGGGGRSTDTQYF. CDR3 DNA sequence: TGTGCCAGCTCCACCCCGGGCGGGGGGGGCCGCAGCACAGATACGCAGTATTTT.